This T cell receptor (beta chain) was captured in a study of T cell changes during pregnancy in multiple sclerosis. Method: immunoSEQ multiplex PCR; TCRdb's copy keeps in-frame clones and lacks some. The table records about 49,000 clones, just under 95% of them present only once. Germline CDR1 reads DFQATT; CDR2 reads SNEGSKA (reference sequence). The CDR3 loop spans 11 amino acids. Trimming shortened V by 5 bases and J by 6 bases, and 8 bases separated the two germline ends. The TCR comes from a female donor with multiple sclerosis, enrolled in a pregnancy study. The chain joins TRBV20-1 to TRBJ2-1; no reliable D call. Here the sequenced sample was CD8+ T cells from peripheral blood mononuclear cells, taken in the first trimester of pregnancy. In nucleotides, the CDR3 is TGCAGTGCTCGACACTTCAATGAGCAGTTCTTC. Translation gives CSARHFNEQFF.